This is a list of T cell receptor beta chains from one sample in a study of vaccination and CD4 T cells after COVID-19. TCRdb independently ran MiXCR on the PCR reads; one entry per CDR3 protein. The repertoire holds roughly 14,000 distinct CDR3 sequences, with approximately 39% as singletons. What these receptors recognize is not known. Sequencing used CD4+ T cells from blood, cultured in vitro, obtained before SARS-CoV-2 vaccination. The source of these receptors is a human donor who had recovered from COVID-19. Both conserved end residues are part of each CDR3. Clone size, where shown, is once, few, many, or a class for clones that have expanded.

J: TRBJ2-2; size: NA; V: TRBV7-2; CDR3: CASSPRRLIVTGELFF
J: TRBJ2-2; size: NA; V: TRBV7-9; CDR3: CASSLAPGGFVPTGELFF
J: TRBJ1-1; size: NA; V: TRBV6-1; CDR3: CASANGGLNTEAFF
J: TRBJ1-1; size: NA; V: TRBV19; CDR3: CASSPQGTGLRNTEAFF
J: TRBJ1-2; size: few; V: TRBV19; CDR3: CASSTPLGRNYGYTF
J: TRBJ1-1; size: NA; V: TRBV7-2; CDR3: CASSLLDRVEGTEAFF
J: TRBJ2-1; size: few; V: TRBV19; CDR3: CASSIGRYNEQFF
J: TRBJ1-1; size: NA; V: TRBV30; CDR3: CAWSDFLGGTEAFF
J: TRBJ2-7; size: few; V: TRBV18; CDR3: CASSPGGTGEQYF
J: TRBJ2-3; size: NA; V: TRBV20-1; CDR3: CSANSGTSTTDTQYF
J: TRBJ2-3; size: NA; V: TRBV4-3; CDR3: CASSQDPLAGGSDTQYF
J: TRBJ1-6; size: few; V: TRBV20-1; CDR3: CRPPQGARSPLHF
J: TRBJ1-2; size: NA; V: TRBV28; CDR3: CASSLGGQGGYGYTF
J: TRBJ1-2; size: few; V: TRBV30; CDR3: CAHKVGSYTF